The source of this T cell receptor beta chain is a study of blood T cells in healthy people across ages. Through a sample-barcoded 5' primer and a J-beta primer mix, a second PCR was run for about 6 to 11 cycles. One entry per CDR3 protein results from TCRdb running MiXCR on the 5' RACE reads. The repertoire includes around 1,000,000 distinct CDR3 sequences, 25% of them detected once, and about 0.8% sits in the top ten. This clonotype has only a few counts. These data also featured in a second study, about T cells of mothers and their children.

The receptor was derived from a girl aged 2-10 years in good health. Sequenced material: blood.

The CDR3: CATSLTTSGSGEQFF. Written as DNA, the CDR3 is TGTGCCACCAGTTTAACGACTAGCGGGAGCGGTGAGCAGTTCTTC. The chain links TRBV24-1 to TRBJ2-5; 12 nucleotides line up with TRBD2. The end of the DNA fits TRBJ2-1 better, so the J call may be wrong. Germline V gives CDR1 KGHDR, CDR2 SFDVKD. The CDR3 has 15 residues.